This TCR beta chain was obtained from a study of metastatic and nonmetastatic thyroid tumors. About the research overall: A comparison of repertoires was made across blood and tumor or nodule tissue from malignant and benign thyroid patients.

Study results and caveats: TCR beta diversity was reportedly significantly higher in malignant thyroid tumors than benign nodules, in blood and tumor.

The CDR3 covers 12 residues. The germline V and J ends were trimmed by 4 bases and 8 bases, with 8 bases remaining between them. The germline V gene encodes CDR1 MNHEY and CDR2 SVGEGT. Patients had received no treatment of any kind before thyroid surgery. In the authors' workflow: Built for papillary thyroid cancer, a distant-metastasis classifier drew on CDR3 differences across clinicopathological groups. TCRdb re-called clones via MiXCR from the PCR reads. Clone size and V and J calls follow TCRdb, not the original study. The table lists around 26,000 clones, 3.7% of them singletons. As concerns this clone: Its antigen is unidentified.

The chain employs TRBV6-2 or TRBV6-3 and TRBJ1-4, with D unclear. This sequence originates from a male donor with papillary thyroid cancer or a benign thyroid nodule (not recorded which). Some clones in this sample may be carry-over from other donors' samples. Sequenced input: blood. CDR3 sequence reads: CASSWTSEKLFF. The CDR3 DNA reads TGTGCCAGCAGTTGGACTAGCGAAAAACTGTTTTTT.